Each of the 5 T cell receptor beta chains below was sequenced from the same sample in a study of blood T cell repertoires in COVID-19. Libraries were prepared by immunoSEQ multiplex PCR; TCRdb keeps only in-frame clonotypes and omits some of them. Found here are some 100,000 clones, approximately 75% of them singletons; the top ten hold about an eighth. The specimen was peripheral blood. The receptors shown here come from a human donor in a cohort sampled during active COVID-19.

The chain uses TRBV7-8 and TRBJ1-5; D gene uncertain. Germline V gives CDR1 SGHVS, CDR2 FQNEAQ. The CDR3 covers 14 residues. Trimming stripped 3 bases from V and 5 bases from J, with 11 bases between. The CDR3 nucleotides read TGTGCCAGCAGCTTTACCGGGAGCTATCAGCCCCAGCATTTT. Residues: CASSFTGSYQPQHF.

The chain joins TRBV28 to TRBJ1-6; D is possibly TRBD1 (6 bases). Trimming removed 6 bases at V and 7 bases at J, with 16 bases between. The CDR3 is made up of 15 amino acids. Germline values: CDR1 MDHEN, CDR2 SYDVKM. The CDR3 spells CASRYDRRGNSPLHF. The CDR3 DNA sequence: TGTGCCAGCAGATACGACAGGCGAGGGAATTCACCCCTCCACTTT.

This clone was seen only a few times. The J gene is TRBJ2-2, the V gene TRBV5-1; 10 bases match TRBD2. Germline trimming cut 0 bases from V and 7 bases from J; bases unmatched to any gene: 6. Germline CDR1 reads SGHRS; CDR2 reads YFSETQ. CDR3 length equals 16 residues. CDR3 in amino acids: CASSLDASGGVGELFF. In nucleotides, the CDR3 is TGCGCCAGCAGCTTGGATGCTAGCGGGGGAGTCGGGGAGCTGTTTTTT. Supplemented by reference TRBV5-1 and TRBJ2-2, the full variable domain reads KAGVTQTPRYLIKTRGQQVTLSCSPISGHRSVSWYQQTPGQGLQFLFEYFSETQRNKGNFPGRFSGRQFSNSRSEMNVSTLELGDSALYLCASSLDASGGVGELFFGEGSRLTVL.

V usage is TRBV6-5 and J usage is TRBJ1-4, with 7 bases that match TRBD1. Germline V lookup: CDR1 MNHEY, CDR2 SVGAGI. V shed 7 bases and J 5 bases; nucleotides not matched to a gene: 7. The CDR3 length is 14 residues. In DNA form, the CDR3 reads TGTGCCAGCACCGACAGGGAGCAAAATGAAAAACTGTTTTTT. Translating gives CASTDREQNEKLFF.

This clone was observed a single time. This CDR3 is CASTLTSGEETQYF. Here the CDR3 DNA reads TGCGCCAGCACCCTGACTAGCGGGGAAGAGACCCAGTACTTC. The chain combines TRBV5-1 with TRBJ2-5; TRBD2 aligns across 11 bases. The CDR3 is 14 residues long. Trimming removed 6 bases from V and 3 bases from J; junction bases left unmatched: 4. Germline V gene lookup returns CDR1 SGHRS and CDR2 YFSETQ.